Listed here are 18 T cell receptor beta chains from one sample, sequenced in a study of cytomegalovirus exposure and HLA in healthy donors. The PCR had 60 Vbeta and 13 Jbeta primers. Here immunoSEQ multiplex PCR was the method, and the copy in TCRdb shows in-frame clones only, minus some. This repertoire shows more than 100,000 clones, about four fifths found once; its top ten account for about 1.4%. Sequencing was performed on PBMCs. Receptor source: a woman aged 40 to 55 in good health and CMV-seronegative.

The chain combines TRBV7-9 with TRBJ1-2; 10 nucleotides agree with TRBD1. Germline CDR1 reads SEHNR; CDR2 reads FQNEAQ (reference sequence). The CDR3 totals 15 residues. The V gene end was trimmed by 4 bases and the J gene end by 10 bases; junction bases not matched to a gene: 12. The CDR3 is CASSSTRDRGFAYTF. The CDR3 DNA is TGTGCCAGCAGCTCTACCCGGGACAGGGGATTTGCCTACACCTTC.

V and J are TRBV29-1 and TRBJ1-2, with 10 bases fitting TRBD1. CDR3 length: 14 residues. Germline CDR1 and CDR2: SQVTM and ANQGSEA. J lost 5 bases, V lost 6 bases, and 9 bases had no gene match. CDR3 DNA: TGCAGCGTAGACCACACGGGACAGGGGTATGGCTACACCTTC. Protein product: CSVDHTGQGYGYTF.

The V call is TRBV4-2, the J call TRBJ2-1, with D tentatively TRBD1 (6 bases). This CDR3 contains 14 residues. Germline CDR1 LGHNA, CDR2 YNFKEQ. V lost 0 bases and J lost 6, with 9 bases in between. CDR3 in amino acids: CASSQELGGNEQFF. In DNA, the CDR3 is TGTGCCAGCAGCCAAGAGTTAGGGGGCAATGAGCAGTTCTTC.

The chain is built from TRBV4-1 and TRBJ2-7, with TRBD1 identical over 8 bases. The CDR3 runs 15 residues. The junction had 3 bases not matched to a gene; V was cut back by 1 base and J by 1 base. Germline CDR1 and CDR2: MGHRA and YSYEKL. This CDR3 reads CASSQGQGTSYEQYF. Written as DNA, the CDR3 is TGCGCCAGCAGCCAAGGACAGGGGACTTCCTACGAGCAGTACTTC.

The J gene is TRBJ1-2, the V gene TRBV29-1; 9 positions agree with TRBD1. CDR1 is SQVTM, CDR2 ANQGSEA, per germline. The ends lost 0 bases at V and 5 bases at J; junction bases unmatched: 7. The CDR3 consists of 15 residues. The CDR3 here is CSVEERDRARYGYTF. For the CDR3, the DNA is TGCAGCGTTGAAGAACGGGACAGGGCGCGGTATGGCTACACCTTC.

The genes are TRBV13 and TRBJ1-1; the D is unclear. From germline, CDR1 is PRHDT and CDR2 FYEKMQ (reference sequence). The CDR3 loop spans 17 amino acids. The germline V and J ends were trimmed by 6 bases and 1 base, with 21 bases remaining between them. CDR3: CASSFSVGNSQNTEAFF. CDR3 bases: TGTGCCAGCAGTTTTAGCGTCGGTAACAGCCAGAACACTGAAGCTTTCTTT.

This rearrangement joins TRBV5-1 to TRBJ2-7, with 8 positions matching TRBD1. This CDR3 region has 13 residues. Looked up from germline, CDR1 is SGHRS and CDR2 is YFSETQ. V dropped 4 bases and J dropped 5; count of bases not matched to a gene: 5. As DNA, the CDR3 is TGCGCCAGCAGCACCATACAGGGGGACGAGCAGTACTTC. Its translation: CASSTIQGDEQYF.

The V and J genes are TRBV27 and TRBJ1-1, with TRBD1 matching over 7 bases. The junction had 17 bases not matched to a gene; V was cut back by 7 bases and J by 6 bases. CDR3 length equals 16 residues. Germline V gene data show CDR1 as MNHEY and CDR2 as SMNVEV (reference sequence). The CDR3 protein is CASIQLETGFKAEAFF. The CDR3 bases are TGTGCCAGCATTCAGTTGGAGACAGGGTTTAAGGCTGAAGCTTTCTTT.

The genes are TRBV7-2 and TRBJ2-2; 8 bases agree with TRBD1. CDR1 is SGHTA and CDR2 is FQGNSA in the germline V gene. With V trimmed by 5 bases and J by 1 base, 6 bases remained unmatched. The CDR3 consists of 16 residues. CDR3 in amino acids: CASSPRTGQNTGELFF. The CDR3 DNA follows: TGTGCCAGCAGCCCGAGGACAGGGCAGAACACCGGGGAGCTGTTTTTT. The whole variable domain, remainder taken from reference TRBV7-2 and TRBJ2-2, is GAGVSQSPSNKVTEKGKDVELRCDPISGHTALYWYRQSLGQGLEFLIYFQGNSAPDKSGLPSDRFSAERTGGSVSTLTIQRTQQEDSAVYLCASSPRTGQNTGELFFGEGSRLTVL.

The chain couples TRBV28 to TRBJ2-7; 9 bases map to TRBD1. The V segment lost 5 bases and the J segment 2 bases; nucleotides outside the gene matches: 10. CDR1 and CDR2 (germline): MDHEN, SYDVKM. The CDR3 covers 16 residues. CDR3 protein: CASSKDRGLYPYEQYF. CDR3 nucleotide sequence: TGTGCCAGCAGTAAAGACAGGGGGTTGTACCCCTACGAGCAGTACTTC.

J is TRBJ2-6 and V is TRBV6-5, with D possibly being TRBD1 (5 bases). Looked up from germline, CDR1 is MNHEY and CDR2 is SVGAGI. V gave up 2 bases and J gave up 2 bases, with 10 bases separating them. This CDR3 region has 16 residues. The chain's CDR3 is CASSYGATTGANVLTF. In DNA, the CDR3 is TGTGCCAGCAGTTACGGGGCTACCACTGGGGCCAACGTCCTGACTTTC.

This clone turned up a few times. The chain is built from TRBV5-1 and TRBJ2-5, with 8 bases lining up with TRBD1. The CDR3 is 16 amino acids. The germline gives CDR1 SGHRS, CDR2 YFSETQ. The junction had 12 bases not matched to a gene; V was cut back by 3 bases and J by 5 bases. CDR3 nucleotides: TGCGCCAGCAGCTCCAACGGACAGGGAGAAGGGGAGACCCAGTACTTC. Its translation is CASSSNGQGEGETQYF.

This rearrangement joins TRBV5-1 to TRBJ2-3; 12 positions match TRBD2. Germline V lookup: CDR1 SGHRS, CDR2 YFSETQ. This CDR3 has 18 amino acids. Trimming at V came to 4 bases and at J to 3 bases, leaving 12 bases not matched to a gene. The CDR3 spells CASSLLGLAGGATDTQYF. The CDR3 DNA is TGCGCCAGCAGCCTCCTAGGTCTAGCGGGGGGGGCAACAGATACGCAGTATTTT.

This chain uses TRBV6-6 with TRBJ1-1; D ambiguous. From germline, CDR1 is MNHNY and CDR2 SVGAGI (reference sequence). V was clipped by 2 bases and J by 0 bases, with 10 bases between them. This CDR3 is 15 amino acids long. As DNA, the CDR3 is TGTGCCAGCAGTTACGACCGGGGTCTGAACACTGAAGCTTTCTTT. Encoded protein: CASSYDRGLNTEAFF.

This clone was recorded once. The chain joins TRBV7-9 to TRBJ1-2; D is possibly TRBD1 (5 bases). This CDR3 is built from 13 residues. Trimming shortened V by 10 bases and J by 5 bases, and 17 bases separated the two germline ends. CDR1 is SEHNR, CDR2 FQNEAQ, per germline (reference sequence). CDR3 residues: CATRRGILYGYTF. CDR3 DNA: TGTGCCACCCGCCGGGGGATCTTATATGGCTACACCTTC. Complete variable domain (other parts from reference TRBV7-9 and TRBJ1-2): DTGVSQNPRHKITKRGQNVTFRCDPISEHNRLYWYRQTLGQGPEFLTYFQNEAQLEKSRLLSDRFSAERPKGSFSTLEIQRTEQGDSAMYLCATRRGILYGYTFGSGTRLTVV.

This clone was counted between two and nine times. This chain uses TRBV7-8 with TRBJ2-6; 7 positions match TRBD1. The CDR3 is made up of 15 amino acids. The junction had 1 base not matched to a gene; V was cut back by 2 bases and J by 3 bases. Germline V gives CDR1 SGHVS, CDR2 FQNEAQ. CDR3 bases: TGTGCCAGCAGCTTAAGGGGGCTTGGGGCCAACGTCCTGACTTTC. Translating gives CASSLRGLGANVLTF.

The J gene is TRBJ2-7, the V gene TRBV7-7; 7 bases are a match to TRBD2. Germline V gene sequence: CDR1 SSHAT, CDR2 FNYEAQ (reference sequence). This CDR3 comprises 13 residues. The CDR3 loop reads CASSAGEAYEQYF. In DNA form, the CDR3 reads TGTGCTAGCTCGGCGGGGGAGGCCTACGAGCAGTACTTC.

This clone was observed a single time. The chain employs TRBV27 and TRBJ1-3; 8 bases agree with TRBD1. Germline V gene lookup returns CDR1 MNHEY and CDR2 SMNVEV (reference sequence). Trimming removed 4 bases from V and 3 bases from J; junction bases left unmatched: 5. The CDR3 length is 15 residues. CDR3 DNA sequence: TGTGCCAGCAGTTCCCAGGGGGCTGTTGGAAACACCATATATTTT. This encodes CASSSQGAVGNTIYF.